The 6 T cell receptor beta chains presented below share a single source sample, sequenced in a study of beta chain features in type 1 diabetes. Study-wide results and limits: Among all four CD4+ subsets, Type 1 diabetes patients had TCRB CDR3s that were moderately but significantly shorter.

As every portion of the isolated RNA was reverse transcribed, the sequencing read expressed TCRB transcripts. Measured with immunoSEQ multiplex PCR; TCRdb has only the in-frame clones, and not every one. The table has some 640,000 clones, roughly an eighth seen once. These receptors' targets are unknown. The sequenced material came from naive CD4+ T cells from blood. These TCRs come from a young man with type 1 diabetes.

This clone was observed a handful of times. V gene TRBV7-2 combines with J gene TRBJ2-7, with 9 bases identical to TRBD1. The CDR3 consists of 15 residues. Trimming at V came to 5 bases and at J to 3 bases, leaving 8 bases not matched to a gene. Germline V CDR1 and CDR2: SGHTA, FQGNSA. The CDR3: CASSPGGQGYYEQYF. The CDR3 DNA sequence: TGTGCCAGCAGCCCCGGCGGACAGGGGTACTACGAGCAGTACTTC. The entire variable domain, with the rest obtained from reference TRBV7-2 and TRBJ2-7, is as follows: GAGVSQSPSNKVTEKGKDVELRCDPISGHTALYWYRQSLGQGLEFLIYFQGNSAPDKSGLPSDRFSAERTGGSVSTLTIQRTQQEDSAVYLCASSPGGQGYYEQYFGPGTRLTVT.

The chain has TRBV30 and TRBJ1-5, with D unclear. Germline V gene lookup returns CDR1 GTSNPN and CDR2 SVGIG (reference sequence). V was trimmed by 5 bases and J by 9 bases, leaving 17 bases between them. This CDR3 spans 13 amino acids. For the CDR3, the DNA is TGTGCCTGGGGACCTGTATCGGCGGGGCCCCAGCATTTT. It encodes CAWGPVSAGPQHF. The full variable domain, completed using reference TRBV30 and TRBJ1-5, is SQTIHQWPATLVQPVGSPLSLECTVEGTSNPNLYWYRQAAGRGLQLLFYSVGIGQISSEVPQNLSASRPQDRQFILSSKKLLLSDSGFYLCAWGPVSAGPQHFGDGTRLSIL.

The chain has TRBV7-2 and TRBJ2-7; the D is unclear. The germline V gene has CDR1 SGHTA and CDR2 FQGNSA. The CDR3 is made up of 13 amino acids. The V gene lost 5 bases and the J gene lost 4 bases, with 12 bases spanning the gap. CDR3 sequence reads: CASSLLDGYEQYF. CDR3 DNA: TGTGCCAGCAGCCTCCTGGACGGGTACGAGCAGTACTTC.

The genes are TRBV25-1 and TRBJ2-3, with D unclear. The CDR3 sequence is 14 residues long. The V and J ends lost 3 bases and 4 bases respectively, with 11 bases between them. From germline, CDR1 is MGHDK and CDR2 SYGVNS. The CDR3 here is CASSDFGSADTQYF. CDR3 DNA sequence: TGTGCCAGCAGTGACTTTGGGTCGGCAGATACGCAGTATTTT.

This clone was seen only a few times. V is TRBV25-1 and J is TRBJ2-1; 10 bases agree with TRBD1. The CDR3 sequence is 16 residues long. Germline values: CDR1 MGHDK, CDR2 SYGVNS. V was pared by 4 bases and J by 7 bases, with 10 bases of the junction left unmatched. The CDR3 loop is CASSGTAGTGANEQFF. CDR3 coding DNA: TGTGCCAGCAGTGGTACCGCCGGGACAGGGGCGAATGAGCAGTTCTTC.

V and J are TRBV5-1 and TRBJ2-1; 13 nucleotides match TRBD2. Per the germline V gene, CDR1 is SGHRS and CDR2 is YFSETQ. This CDR3 has 14 residues. Unmatched junction bases numbered 2, after V lost 3 bases and J lost 8 bases. The CDR3 loop is CASSSGLAGDEQFF. DNA of the CDR3: TGCGCCAGCAGCTCAGGACTAGCGGGAGATGAGCAGTTCTTC.